This T cell receptor (beta chain) was sequenced for a study of early T cells in non-severe SARS-CoV-2 infection (dated by TCRdb to the early 2020s). About the study as a whole: Bulk RNA from unsorted whole blood was used for TCR sequencing, so alpha and beta chains could not be paired.

A case-control design nested within a healthcare worker cohort in London, UK, was used, with weekly nasopharyngeal swab PCR tests and blood sampling performed. Healthcare workers were recruited during the week of the UK lockdown, between 23 and 31 March 2020, and followed weekly for up to roughly 16 weeks. This clonotype was counted at least ten times. Which antigen it targets is not known. Base qualities are missing; no much larger clone stands one base away. Libraries were made using 5' RACE. These reads were obtained on a NextSeq 500. In the TCR library protocol, unique molecular identifiers were attached to individual cDNA molecules to correct for PCR bias and sequencing error. TCR alpha and beta chains were both sequenced, and the abundances of alpha and beta sequences in each sample were closely correlated with each other. Per the original workflow: Decombinator V4 was used to perform V gene, J gene and CDR3 annotation of TCR sequences. Expanded TCRs were defined as changing significantly between any two time points under a Poisson model with p below 0.0001. TCR abundances were normalised to the total number of TCRs sequenced per sample and expressed as counts per million. VDJdb, accessed 1 November 2021, was searched for CMV, EBV and SARS-CoV-2 annotated TCRs, excluding TCRs annotated for multiple antigens. The raw public reads went through TCRdb reprocessing: fastp at Q25, MiXCR clone calling, in-frame beta chains kept. Entries are consolidated by CDR3 protein sequence, retaining the most common genes and DNA. The V and J calls and clone size come from TCRdb's table, not from the authors' own analysis. The sample table records about 46,000 distinct CDR3 sequences; 5% to 6.5% of these occur just once. Roughly 5.4% of the sample comes from the top ten.

Study-wide conclusions, independent of this receptor: VDJdb matching was skewed toward anti-spike CD8 responses and likely underestimated virus-specific expansions, missing private and CD4 specificities.

This sample comprised whole blood, obtained at baseline. This receptor was obtained from an adult who was a healthcare worker with PCR-confirmed SARS-CoV-2 infection or an uninfected control (not recorded which).

The DNA reads TGTGCCAGCAGCCACGAGGGAGGAAAGGAAAAACTGTTTTTT. Translated, it reads CASSHEGGKEKLFF. The rearranged segments are TRBV3-1 and TRBJ1-4; the D gene remains uncertain. Spanning cysteine to phenylalanine, the CDR3 consists of 14 amino acids. The read is trimmed to its CDR3 DNA, 42 bases read in frame from base 1. The junction carries 13 bases between V and J, which are trimmed by 3 bases and 8 bases respectively. CDR1 and CDR2, per the germline V gene (reference sequence), are LGHDT and YNNKEL.